This TCR beta chain was recorded in a study of T cell responses to AZD1222 COVID-19 vaccine. V was trimmed by 0 bases and J by 0 bases, leaving 8 bases between them. The germline CDR1 and CDR2 sequences are MNHEY and SVGEGT. CDR3 length equals 15 residues. Study observations and caveats: White British ancestry dominated among donors, who included more females, and clonal diversity was possibly underestimated. Unmutated regions of variants are reportedly targeted by nearly half of spike-specific TCRs. Repertoire sampling happened only post peak T cell response. Elevations in Spike-specific TCR breadth and depth followed administration of two AZD1222 doses.

Details on this clone: The antigen remains undetermined.

Assay used: immunoSEQ multiplex PCR; TCRdb lists only in-frame clones, some missing. In the table there are about 150,000 clones, 85% to 90% of which are singletons. The origin of this receptor is an adult in good health. The chain couples TRBV6-2 or TRBV6-3 to TRBJ1-1; D remains unclear. This material consisted of peripheral blood, taken on day 0 of MenACWY control vaccination. In nucleotides, the CDR3 is TGTGCCAGCAGTTACTCGACACCCATGAACACTGAAGCTTTCTTT. Protein: CASSYSTPMNTEAFF.